The 28 T cell receptor beta chains in this list originate from one sample, sequenced in a study of T-cell memory formation after mild COVID-19. TCRdb used MiXCR to reprocess the 5' RACE reads, holding one entry per CDR3 protein. The sample holds about 610,000 distinct CDR3 sequences; 15% to 20% are singletons and the top ten take 8.1%. The specimen sequenced was PBMCs or a T cell subset sorted from them (not recorded which). The receptors derive from an adult woman who had mild COVID-19 (a few samples of this study predate the infection). Cell type and time point are not known.

In its sample, this clonotype was seen a few times. DNA of the CDR3: TGCGCCAGCAGCCCAAGGCCTCTCCAAGAGACCCAGTACTTC. Its translation: CASSPRPLQETQYF. This rearrangement joins TRBV5-1 to TRBJ2-5; D unclear. The V end lost 4 bases, the J end lost 1 base, and 11 bases lay between the germline ends. Germline CDR1 is SGHRS and CDR2 is YFSETQ. The CDR3 has 14 amino acids.

The sample holds a few counts of this clonotype. The rearrangement uses TRBV5-1 and TRBJ2-3, with D perhaps TRBD1 or TRBD2 (5 bases each). The V end lost 4 bases, the J end lost 1 base, and 13 bases lay between the germline ends. The CDR3 extends over 15 amino acids. The germline gives CDR1 SGHRS, CDR2 YFSETQ. The CDR3 loop reads CASSRERGGTDTQYF. CDR3 DNA sequence: TGCGCCAGCAGCAGGGAGAGAGGGGGCACAGATACGCAGTATTTT. The full variable domain, in which reference TRBV5-1 and TRBJ2-3 provide the parts outside the CDR3, is KAGVTQTPRYLIKTRGQQVTLSCSPISGHRSVSWYQQTPGQGLQFLFEYFSETQRNKGNFPGRFSGRQFSNSRSEMNVSTLELGDSALYLCASSRERGGTDTQYFGPGTRLTVL.

This chain links TRBV5-1 with TRBJ1-1; 7 nucleotides align to TRBD1. The junction had 14 bases not matched to a gene; V was cut back by 7 bases and J by 8 bases. CDR1 is SGHRS and CDR2 is YFSETQ in the germline V gene. CDR3 length: 14 residues. CDR3 sequence (DNA): TGCGCCAGCCGTCGACAGGGTCCGGCAACAGAAGCTTTCTTT. Encoded protein: CASRRQGPATEAFF.

This clonotype turned up a few times. This chain connects TRBV6-5 to TRBJ2-4, with D perhaps matching TRBD1 or TRBD2 (5 bases each). There are 15 residues in the CDR3. V lost 2 bases and J 1 base, leaving 9 bases between the germline ends. Per germline, CDR1 MNHEY and CDR2 SVGAGI. Written as DNA, the CDR3 is TGTGCCAGCAGTTACGGGGGAGTCGCCAAAAACATTCAGTACTTC. This encodes CASSYGGVAKNIQYF.

This clonotype was seen a few times. This chain uses TRBV4-1 with TRBJ2-1; TRBD2 might be the D (6 bases). This CDR3 has 17 residues. V lost 1 base, J lost 4 bases, and 17 bases lay in between. CDR1 is MGHRA, CDR2 YSYEKL, per germline. The CDR3 nucleotides read TGCGCCAGCAGCCAAGTTCCGGGACGAGGGACTTACAATGAGCAGTTCTTC. It codes for CASSQVPGRGTYNEQFF.

The chain recombines TRBV6-5 with TRBJ2-2, with unresolved D. The germline V gene has CDR1 MNHEY and CDR2 SVGAGI. This CDR3 is built from 15 residues. With 4 bases removed from V and 1 base from J, the gap between germline ends came to 10 bases. CDR3 coding DNA: TGTGCCAGCAGTTTTGGATTTAAGAACACCGGGGAGCTGTTTTTT. It is translated as CASSFGFKNTGELFF.

This clonotype was recorded a few times. The gene calls are TRBV24-1 and TRBJ2-5; tentative D call: TRBD1 (6 bases). V shed 1 base and J shed 5 bases, with 13 bases lying between them. Per germline, CDR1 KGHDR and CDR2 SFDVKD. The CDR3 loop spans 15 amino acids. The chain's CDR3 is CATSDLQGGRETQYF. The CDR3, as DNA: TGTGCCACCAGTGATTTACAGGGTGGGCGGGAGACCCAGTACTTC.

The chain uses TRBV7-6 and TRBJ2-3, with 9 bases lining up with TRBD2. This CDR3 spans 14 amino acids. Trimming removed 3 bases from V and 6 bases from J; junction bases left unmatched: 4. Germline lookup yields CDR1 SGHVS and CDR2 FNYEAQ. This CDR3 is CASSFGTSIDTQYF. The DNA for the CDR3 is TGTGCCAGCAGCTTTGGGACTAGCATCGATACGCAGTATTTT.

Only a few counts were recorded for this clonotype. CDR3 residues: CASSSQLLGTGELFF. For the CDR3, the DNA is TGTGCCAGCAGCTCTCAATTACTGGGGACCGGGGAGCTGTTTTTT. The chain is built from TRBV7-2 and TRBJ2-2; D not certain. Germline lookup yields CDR1 SGHTA and CDR2 FQGNSA. V shed 4 bases and J shed 5 bases, with 14 bases lying between them. This CDR3 region has 15 residues.

This clonotype was recorded at least ten times. The J gene is TRBJ1-3, the V gene TRBV12-3 or TRBV12-4; D not certain. The germline V and J ends were trimmed by 10 bases and 7 bases, with 14 bases remaining between them. This CDR3 has 12 residues. The CDR3 is CANQQDLNTIYF. The CDR3 coding sequence is TGTGCCAACCAGCAGGACTTGAACACCATATATTTT.

The chain uses TRBV5-4 and TRBJ2-4; 9 bases are shared with TRBD2. Losses at the gene ends were 4 bases for V and 4 bases for J; bases not matched to a gene: 6. Germline lookup yields CDR1 SGHNT and CDR2 YYREEE (reference sequence). The CDR3 is 15 amino acids. This CDR3 is CASSTWLAGKNIQYF. The CDR3 DNA reads as TGTGCCAGCAGCACCTGGCTAGCGGGGAAAAACATTCAGTACTTC.

The gene calls are TRBV5-1 and TRBJ2-1; 7 bases agree with TRBD1. This CDR3 spans 14 amino acids. The V gene end was trimmed by 9 bases and the J gene end by 4 bases; junction bases not matched to a gene: 10. The V gene's germline CDR1 is SGHRS and CDR2 YFSETQ. The CDR3 region has the DNA TGCGCCACCAAAGACAGGGTTGAGTACAATGAGCAGTTCTTC. Its translation is CATKDRVEYNEQFF.

The chain is built from TRBV27 and TRBJ2-5, with 9 bases that match TRBD1. The CDR3 runs to 14 residues. CDR1 MNHEY and CDR2 SMNVEV come from the germline V gene (reference sequence). V was pared by 6 bases and J by 5 bases, with 7 bases of the junction left unmatched. CDR3 DNA: TGTGCCAGCAGCGTCGACAGGGGGTCTGAGACCCAGTACTTC. Translation: CASSVDRGSETQYF.

The chain joins TRBV20-1 to TRBJ2-1, with D uncertain. V lost 3 bases and J lost 0, with 12 bases in between. CDR1 DFQATT and CDR2 SNEGSKA come from the germline V gene (reference sequence). The CDR3 loop spans 15 amino acids. CDR3 sequence reads: CSARGPQSSYNEQFF. As DNA, the CDR3 is TGCAGTGCTAGGGGTCCTCAGAGCTCCTACAATGAGCAGTTCTTC.

Worth noting for this clonotype: At one of its ends the junction is not consistent with the germline gene, which may arise from a read error. The chain uses TRBV5-1 and TRBJ1-2; tentatively, D is TRBD1 (5 bases). Germline V gives CDR1 SGHRS, CDR2 YFSETQ. This CDR3 region has 13 residues. The CDR3 region is CASFTGSKYGYTF. As DNA, the CDR3 is TGCGCCAGCTTCACAGGCTCTAAATATGGCTACACCTTC.

This clonotype has a handful of counts. The chain is built from TRBV12-3 or TRBV12-4 and TRBJ2-7, with D possibly being TRBD1 (5 bases). The CDR3 has 12 amino acids. Trimming left V 5 bases short and J 5 bases short, with 10 bases between. The CDR3 loop is CASSTQVHEQYF. CDR3 DNA sequence: TGTGCCAGCAGTACACAGGTCCACGAGCAGTACTTC.

This clonotype was seen a few times. Here the CDR3 DNA reads TGCAGTGCAACCTCGCAGGACGGGATTGGTTACGAGCAGTACTTC. This encodes CSATSQDGIGYEQYF. V usage is TRBV20-1 and J usage is TRBJ2-7; possibly TRBD2 for D (5 bases). The CDR3 is 15 residues long. Trimming took 6 bases from V and 4 from J, leaving 22 bases between them. Germline values: CDR1 DFQATT, CDR2 SNEGSKA (reference sequence).

This clonotype was seen a few times. J is TRBJ2-7 and V is TRBV19, with 10 bases lining up with TRBD1. J lost 6 bases, V lost 6 bases, and 8 bases had no gene match. The CDR3 is made up of 14 amino acids. CDR1 is LNHDA and CDR2 is SQIVND in the germline V gene (reference sequence). CDR3 nucleotide sequence: TGTGCCAGTAGAGTACGGGACAGGGGATCCGAGCAGTACTTC. It yields the protein CASRVRDRGSEQYF.

The CDR3 sequence is CASSLPGSPNYGYTF. The CDR3 bases are TGTGCCAGCAGCCTCCCAGGCAGTCCTAACTATGGCTACACCTTC. The chain recombines TRBV7-8 with TRBJ1-2; D not certain. V dropped 5 bases and J dropped 0 bases, with 13 bases sitting between them. The CDR3 spans 15 residues. The germline CDR1 and CDR2 sequences are SGHVS and FQNEAQ. The full variable domain, in which reference TRBV7-8 and TRBJ1-2 provide the parts outside the CDR3, is GAGVSQSPRYKVAKRGQDVALRCDPISGHVSLFWYQQALGQGPEFLTYFQNEAQLDKSGLPSDRFFAERPEGSVSTLKIQRTQQEDSAVYLCASSLPGSPNYGYTFGSGTRLTVV.

This chain links TRBV7-6 with TRBJ1-6; no firm D call. Trimming left V 3 bases short and J 2 bases short, with 11 bases between. The CDR3 covers 16 residues. CDR1 is SGHVS, CDR2 FNYEAQ, per germline. CDR3 sequence (DNA): TGTGCCAGCAGCTTCGATAAGGGCCCCTATAATTCACCCCTCCACTTT. It translates to CASSFDKGPYNSPLHF. The full variable domain, completed using reference TRBV7-6 and TRBJ1-6, is GAGVSQSPRYKVTKRGQDVALRCDPISGHVSLYWYRQALGQGPEFLTYFNYEAQQDKSGLPNDRFSAERPEGSISTLTIQRTEQRDSAMYRCASSFDKGPYNSPLHFGNGTRLTVT.

The chain combines TRBV9 with TRBJ1-1; TRBD1 is a possible D gene (5 bases). V lost 0 bases to trimming and J lost 4 bases, with 10 bases between them. The CDR3 sequence is 14 residues long. Looked up from germline, CDR1 is SGDLS and CDR2 is YYNGEE. The CDR3 region is CASSVGQGITEAFF. CDR3 sequence (DNA): TGTGCCAGCAGCGTAGGGCAGGGAATCACTGAAGCTTTCTTT.

This clonotype was seen a handful of times. The J gene is TRBJ2-5, the V gene TRBV9, with 14 positions matching TRBD2. This CDR3 has 18 amino acids. Germline lookup yields CDR1 SGDLS and CDR2 YYNGEE. The V and J ends lost 3 bases and 5 bases, in that order; junction bases with no gene match: 12. DNA of the CDR3: TGTGCCAGCAGCGACCCGACTAGCGGGGGGGCTGATTGGGAGACCCAGTACTTC. Its translation: CASSDPTSGGADWETQYF.

The chain links TRBV13 to TRBJ1-6, with D unresolved. Trimming took 0 bases from V and 9 from J, leaving 9 bases between them. This CDR3 spans 14 amino acids. From germline, CDR1 is PRHDT and CDR2 FYEKMQ (reference sequence). CDR3 in amino acids: CASSLGDTSSPLHF. The CDR3 region has the DNA TGTGCCAGCAGCTTAGGGGATACGAGTTCACCCCTCCACTTT. The variable domain in full, completed from reference TRBV13 and TRBJ1-6, reads AAGVIQSPRHLIKEKRETATLKCYPIPRHDTVYWYQQGPGQDPQFLISFYEKMQSDKGSIPDRFSAQQFSDYHSELNMSSLELGDSALYFCASSLGDTSSPLHFGNGTRLTVT.

This clonotype has just a few counts. The CDR3 DNA reads TGTGCTAGTGGTTTCTACAATGAGCAGTTCTTC. Amino acids: CASGFYNEQFF. The V and J genes are TRBV12-5 and TRBJ2-1; D gene uncertain. Germline loops: CDR1 LGHNT, CDR2 FRNRAP. V was pared by 3 bases and J by 3 bases, with 0 bases between. The CDR3 loop spans 11 amino acids.

The J gene is TRBJ2-5, the V gene TRBV7-9; maybe TRBD1 (5 bases). CDR1 and CDR2 from the germline V gene are SEHNR and FQNEAQ (reference sequence). The CDR3 extends over 18 amino acids. V was pared by 2 bases and J by 1 base, with 20 bases between. For the CDR3, the DNA is TGTGCCAGCAGCTTAAAGGCGCGTCAGGGTCCCTCCCAAGAGACCCAGTACTTC. This sequence encodes CASSLKARQGPSQETQYF.

This clonotype was detected only a few times. The J gene is TRBJ1-5, the V gene TRBV12-3 or TRBV12-4, with 7 bases lining up with TRBD1. CDR3 size: 16 residues. The trim removed 5 bases at V and 4 bases at J, leaving 11 bases unmatched. This CDR3 reads CASSLRQGLKNQPQHF. The CDR3 nucleotides are TGTGCCAGCAGTCTCCGACAGGGTTTGAAGAATCAGCCCCAGCATTTT.

This clonotype was counted between two and nine times. The chain couples TRBV11-3 to TRBJ2-1; D gene unclear. V was trimmed by 5 bases and J by 4 bases, leaving 21 bases between them. The length of the CDR3 is 17 residues. Germline-derived CDR1 and CDR2 are SGHNT and YENEEA. CDR3 amino acids: CASSPTSGSYVYNEQFF. The CDR3 DNA reads as TGTGCCAGCAGCCCCACGTCGGGTAGCTATGTGTACAATGAGCAGTTCTTC.

The V gene is TRBV4-1, the J gene TRBJ1-6, with D possibly being TRBD1 (5 bases). The CDR3 spans 17 residues. Germline V lookup: CDR1 MGHRA, CDR2 YSYEKL. Trimming took 3 bases from V and 4 from J, leaving 16 bases between them. The CDR3: CASSHGGGLGYNSPLHF. In nucleotides, the CDR3 is TGCGCCAGCAGCCATGGGGGGGGACTGGGTTATAATTCACCCCTCCACTTT.